This entry lists 30 T cell receptor beta chains sequenced from one sample in a study of cytomegalovirus exposure and HLA in healthy donors. PCR was performed using 60 Vbeta and 13 Jbeta primers. TCRdb keeps only in-frame clones here, not all; method: immunoSEQ multiplex PCR. The profile shows about 200,000 clones, approximately 78% of them singletons. Material for sequencing was PBMCs. Receptor source: a woman between 45 and 60 years old in good health and CMV-seropositive.

The genes are TRBV14 and TRBJ1-5; TRBD1 is a possible D gene (6 bases). This CDR3 comprises 15 residues. Between the trimmed V and J ends, which lost 4 bases and 3 bases, there was a span of 13 bases. Germline V gives CDR1 SGHDN, CDR2 FVKESK. This chain's CDR3 is CASSPGAILNQPQHF. CDR3 nucleotide sequence: TGTGCCAGCAGCCCAGGGGCTATCCTCAATCAGCCCCAGCATTTT.

The rearrangement links TRBV9 to TRBJ2-1; the D gene is possibly TRBD2 (6 bases). In germline, CDR1 is SGDLS, CDR2 YYNGEE. Trimming left V 0 bases short and J 10 bases short, with 20 bases between. The CDR3 totals 16 residues. CDR3 in amino acids: CASSVGTGTLDYEQFF. CDR3 DNA sequence: TGTGCCAGCAGCGTAGGCACCGGGACTCTCGACTACGAGCAGTTCTTC. Supplemented by reference TRBV9 and TRBJ2-1, the full variable domain reads DSGVTQTPKHLITATGQRVTLRCSPRSGDLSVYWYQQSLDQGLQFLIQYYNGEERAKGNILERFSAQQFPDLHSELNLSSLELGDSALYFCASSVGTGTLDYEQFFGPGTRLTVL.

V gene TRBV2 combines with J gene TRBJ1-2; D is uncertain. This CDR3 is built from 13 residues. Germline CDR1 reads SNHLY; CDR2 reads FYNNEI. V was clipped by 8 bases and J by 3 bases, with 13 bases between them. The CDR3: CASAYGTDYGYTF. The CDR3 region has the DNA TGTGCCAGCGCGTATGGAACAGACTATGGCTACACCTTC.

This clone showed up just a few times. The chain is built from TRBV28 and TRBJ2-7; the match to TRBD2 covers 7 bases. The CDR3 consists of 15 residues. The ends lost 7 bases at V and 4 bases at J; junction bases unmatched: 13. Germline values: CDR1 MDHEN, CDR2 SYDVKM. The CDR3 DNA sequence: TGTGCCAGCACGTCTGCCGGCGGGAGAGGGTACGAGCAGTACTTC. Its protein product is CASTSAGGRGYEQYF.

The V and J genes are TRBV23-1 and TRBJ1-6, with unresolved D. TRBV23-1 is designated an ORF whose function remains uncertain. The V end lost 3 bases, the J end lost 7 bases, and 13 bases lay between the germline ends. This CDR3 contains 15 residues. CDR3 loop: CASSQPRPCNSPLHF. DNA for the CDR3: TGCGCCAGCAGTCAGCCCAGGCCCTGCAATTCACCCCTCCACTTT.

The chain carries TRBV19 and TRBJ1-5; D unresolved. Germline assignment: CDR1 LNHDA and CDR2 SQIVND (reference sequence). The germline V and J ends were trimmed by 10 bases and 4 bases, with 11 bases remaining between them. The CDR3 length is 12 residues. CDR3 in DNA: TGTGCCACGGCTTCAGCGAATCAGCCCCAGCATTTT. Residues: CATASANQPQHF.

This chain connects TRBV4-3 to TRBJ1-1, with D unresolved. V was shortened by 1 base and J by 4 bases, with 10 bases between the two germline ends. The CDR3 consists of 14 residues. The germline V gene encodes CDR1 LGHNA and CDR2 YSLEER. For the CDR3, the DNA is TGCGCCAGCAGCCAAGTTGTGTCCGGCACTGAAGCTTTCTTT. Residues: CASSQVVSGTEAFF.

This clone turned up a few times. V is TRBV7-9 and J is TRBJ2-6; D is perhaps TRBD2 (7 bases). Germline V lookup: CDR1 SEHNR, CDR2 FQNEAQ (reference sequence). V was shortened by 7 bases and J by 4 bases, with 14 bases between the two germline ends. This CDR3 contains 15 residues. DNA of the CDR3: TGTGCCAGCACCCTAGGGGGAGGGGGGGCCAACGTCCTGACTTTC. This translates into CASTLGGGGANVLTF.

V gene TRBV28 combines with J gene TRBJ2-7; D is perhaps TRBD2 (7 bases). Germline CDR1 and CDR2: MDHEN and SYDVKM. V lost 5 bases, J lost 2 bases, and 22 bases lay in between. The CDR3 sequence is 17 residues long. The CDR3 nucleotides read TGTGCCAGCAGTCGGGGGGCGGGGGCTGGACCTACCTACGAGCAGTACTTC. This translates into CASSRGAGAGPTYEQYF.

This clone was seen only a few times. The chain recombines TRBV2 with TRBJ1-2; 10 bases are shared with TRBD1. The V and J ends lost 4 bases and 8 bases, in that order; junction bases with no gene match: 7. The CDR3 has 14 residues. Germline V gene data show CDR1 as SNHLY and CDR2 as FYNNEI. The CDR3 spells CASSAGTGVSGYTF. The CDR3 nucleotides are TGTGCCAGCAGTGCTGGGACAGGGGTTAGCGGCTACACCTTC.

V gene TRBV5-6 combines with J gene TRBJ2-5, with a tentative D call TRBD2 (6 bases). The DNA end is a closer match to TRBJ2-7, so the J assignment may be wrong. The CDR3 has 14 amino acids. From germline, CDR1 is SGHDT and CDR2 YYEEEE. The CDR3 DNA sequence: TGTGCCAGCAGCTTGACGGGGGAAGTTAACGAGCAGTACTTC. Its protein is CASSLTGEVNEQYF.

This chain links TRBV7-8 with TRBJ2-7; 8 nucleotides match TRBD2. CDR1 SGHVS and CDR2 FQNEAQ come from the germline V gene. This CDR3 has 13 residues. Germline trimming cut 4 bases from V and 2 bases from J; bases unmatched to any gene: 1. CDR3 coding DNA: TGTGCCAGCAGCTCGGGGGGGCCCTACGAGCAGTACTTC. This encodes CASSSGGPYEQYF.

The chain couples TRBV7-2 to TRBJ2-5, with 7 bases aligning to TRBD2. After removal of 5 bases from V and 1 base from J, the junction contained 13 bases not matched to a gene. This CDR3 contains 17 residues. Germline CDR1 is SGHTA and CDR2 is FQGNSA. This CDR3 is CASSPGGWYQLQETQYF. The CDR3 bases are TGTGCCAGCAGCCCCGGGGGGTGGTACCAGCTCCAAGAGACCCAGTACTTC.

The chain combines TRBV6-5 with TRBJ2-7; the match to TRBD2 covers 8 bases. Germline V CDR1 and CDR2: MNHEY, SVGAGI. J lost 3 bases, V lost 0 bases, and 4 bases had no gene match. The CDR3 is 15 amino acids. This CDR3 reads CASSYSNSGSYEQYF. CDR3 coding DNA: TGTGCCAGCAGTTACTCGAACAGCGGGAGCTACGAGCAGTACTTC.

This chain links TRBV19 with TRBJ1-5, with 9 nucleotides matching TRBD1. Germline V lookup: CDR1 LNHDA, CDR2 SQIVND (reference sequence). The ends lost 3 bases at V and 6 bases at J; junction bases unmatched: 3. The CDR3 sequence is 14 residues long. For the CDR3, the DNA is TGTGCCAGTAGTATGGGACAGGGTGGTCAGCCCCAGCATTTT. It encodes CASSMGQGGQPQHF.

The chain links TRBV5-1 to TRBJ2-1; D might be TRBD1 (6 bases). The length of the CDR3 is 15 residues. Germline V CDR1 and CDR2: SGHRS, YFSETQ. Trimming removed 0 bases at V and 0 bases at J, with 7 bases between. CDR3 nucleotide sequence: TGCGCCAGCAGCTTGGTGACAGGCTCCTACAATGAGCAGTTCTTC. Its protein is CASSLVTGSYNEQFF.

A remark on this clone: This CDR3 is missing its conserved last phenylalanine or tryptophan, likely due to a read error. V is TRBV4-1 and J is TRBJ2-7, with a possible D match to TRBD1 (6 bases). Germline assignment: CDR1 MGHRA and CDR2 YSYEKL. Trimming removed 4 bases from V and 3 bases from J, with 13 bases in between. CDR3 length: 14 amino acids. The CDR3 bases are TGCGCCAGCAGCCCGGCCACAGGGAACTACGAGCAGTACTCC. The encoded protein is CASSPATGNYEQYS.

The rearrangement joins TRBV29-1 to TRBJ2-2; the D gene is possibly TRBD2 (5 bases). This CDR3 region has 14 residues. With 4 bases removed from V and 1 base from J, the gap between germline ends came to 10 bases. The germline V gene has CDR1 SQVTM and CDR2 ANQGSEA. CDR3 sequence reads: CSVAFGENTGELFF. The CDR3 bases are TGCAGCGTTGCATTCGGGGAGAACACCGGGGAGCTGTTTTTT.

This clone was counted a few times. The J gene is TRBJ2-5, the V gene TRBV14, with TRBD1 identical over 7 bases. The J call is doubtful: the DNA matches TRBJ2-7 better. CDR1 and CDR2 (germline): SGHDN, FVKESK. The CDR3 loop spans 15 amino acids. The CDR3 here is CASSRLDRDSLEQYF. The CDR3 DNA is TGTGCCAGCAGCCGCCTCGATCGGGACAGCCTCGAGCAGTACTTC.

V gene TRBV7-3 combines with J gene TRBJ2-1; a weak D match, TRBD2 (5 bases). The germline CDR1 and CDR2 sequences are SGHTA and FQGTGA. The CDR3 spans 15 residues. Trimming stripped 4 bases from V and 0 bases from J, with 10 bases between. The CDR3 coding sequence is TGTGCCAGCAGCTCGGGGTACGGCTCCTACAATGAGCAGTTCTTC. This gives the protein CASSSGYGSYNEQFF. Supplemented by reference TRBV7-3 and TRBJ2-1, the full variable domain reads GAGVSQTPSNKVTEKGKYVELRCDPISGHTALYWYRQSLGQGPEFLIYFQGTGAADDSGLPNDRFFAVRPEGSVSTLKIQRTERGDSAVYLCASSSGYGSYNEQFFGPGTRLTVL.

The V gene is TRBV7-3, the J gene TRBJ2-2; tentatively, D is TRBD2 (7 bases). The CDR3 is 15 residues long. Germline CDR1 reads SGHTA; CDR2 reads FQGTGA. Deletions cut 5 bases from V and 3 bases from J, with 13 bases between. CDR3 bases: TGTGCCAGCAGCGCGGGGGCGTGGGACACCGGGGAGCTGTTTTTT. Translated: CASSAGAWDTGELFF. Full variable domain (missing parts from reference TRBV7-3 and TRBJ2-2): GAGVSQTPSNKVTEKGKYVELRCDPISGHTALYWYRQSLGQGPEFLIYFQGTGAADDSGLPNDRFFAVRPEGSVSTLKIQRTERGDSAVYLCASSAGAWDTGELFFGEGSRLTVL.

This rearrangement joins TRBV7-9 to TRBJ2-5; 8 nucleotides agree with TRBD2. CDR1 and CDR2 (germline): SEHNR, FQNEAQ (reference sequence). This CDR3 spans 14 amino acids. Germline trimming cut 5 bases from V and 7 bases from J; bases unmatched to any gene: 9. The CDR3 region is CASSAGGGQGTQYF. The CDR3 bases are TGTGCCAGCAGCGCGGGCGGGGGGCAGGGGACCCAGTACTTC. The full variable domain, its missing parts supplied by reference TRBV7-9 and TRBJ2-5, is DTGVSQNPRHKITKRGQNVTFRCDPISEHNRLYWYRQTLGQGPEFLTYFQNEAQLEKSRLLSDRFSAERPKGSFSTLEIQRTEQGDSAMYLCASSAGGGQGTQYFGPGTRLLVL.

This clone was seen just once. Relative to the germline gene, one junction end is altered; a read error may explain this. The CDR3 nucleotides read TGTTCCAGCAGCCGATTCCGAGGACAGGGGGCGACCTACAATGAGCAGTTCTTC. Translation gives CSSSRFRGQGATYNEQFF. This chain links TRBV7-9 with TRBJ2-1; 11 bases are shared with TRBD1. The CDR3 is 18 residues long. CDR1 SEHNR and CDR2 FQNEAQ come from the germline V gene (reference sequence).

The genes are TRBV5-6 and TRBJ2-5; D remains ambiguous. The V end was cut by 2 bases, the J end by 5 bases, with 10 bases between. The CDR3 has 13 residues. Germline loops: CDR1 SGHDT, CDR2 YYEEEE. This CDR3 is CASSFDRAETQYF. CDR3 nucleotide sequence: TGTGCCAGCAGCTTTGACCGAGCGGAGACCCAGTACTTC.

This clone was counted between two and nine times. The chain joins TRBV2 to TRBJ1-1; the D gene is possibly TRBD1 (5 bases). This CDR3 spans 11 amino acids. V was clipped by 7 bases and J by 9 bases, with 12 bases between them. Germline V lookup: CDR1 SNHLY, CDR2 FYNNEI. The CDR3 DNA reads TGTGCCAGCAAGGTACAGGTGAAAGCTTTCTTT. It codes for CASKVQVKAFF.

This sequence joins TRBV4-3 and TRBJ1-2; the D gene is possibly TRBD1 (6 bases). The V and J ends lost 4 bases and 8 bases respectively, with 29 bases between them. The CDR3 runs 18 residues. Germline assignment: CDR1 LGHNA and CDR2 YSLEER. DNA for the CDR3: TGCGCCAGCAGCCGCACAACCACCGGACAGCTGGGGAATGGAGGCTACACCTTC. As protein: CASSRTTTGQLGNGGYTF.

The V gene is TRBV27, the J gene TRBJ2-5; D ambiguous. Germline V gene sequence: CDR1 MNHEY, CDR2 SMNVEV (reference sequence). V dropped 2 bases and J dropped 7 bases, with 11 bases sitting between them. The CDR3 runs 13 residues. CDR3 sequence reads: CASSLRQAATQYF. The CDR3 region has the DNA TGTGCCAGCAGTTTACGACAAGCTGCGACCCAGTACTTC.

The chain is built from TRBV28 and TRBJ1-1; no clear D gene. CDR1 is MDHEN and CDR2 is SYDVKM in the germline V gene. The CDR3 sequence is 13 residues long. With 7 bases removed from V and 2 bases from J, the gap between germline ends came to 11 bases. The CDR3 sequence: CASNTQDNTEAFF. CDR3 DNA sequence: TGTGCCAGCAATACTCAGGATAACACTGAAGCTTTCTTT. Full variable domain (outside the CDR3, taken from reference TRBV28 and TRBJ1-1): DVKVTQSSRYLVKRTGEKVFLECVQDMDHENMFWYRQDPGLGLRLIYFSYDVKMKEKGDIPEGYSVSREKKERFSLILESASTNQTSMYLCASNTQDNTEAFFGQGTRLTVV.

V gene TRBV4-3 combines with J gene TRBJ1-5, with D possibly matching TRBD1 (5 bases). The CDR3 is 15 residues long. The V gene lost 0 bases and the J gene lost 7 bases, with 13 bases spanning the gap. Germline assignment: CDR1 LGHNA and CDR2 YSLEER. CDR3 amino acids: CASSQDQGDAQPQHF. In DNA form, the CDR3 reads TGCGCCAGCAGCCAAGATCAAGGGGATGCGCAGCCCCAGCATTTT.

This chain links TRBV11-2 with TRBJ2-1; possible D gene TRBD2, 6 bases. There are 14 residues in the CDR3. The V end lost 1 base, the J end lost 4 bases, and 8 bases lay between the germline ends. The germline V gene has CDR1 SGHAT and CDR2 FQNNGV. CDR3 DNA: TGTGCCAGCAGCTTAGCGGGGGATTACAATGAGCAGTTCTTC. It codes for CASSLAGDYNEQFF.